These 22 T cell receptor beta chains were all obtained from the same sample, sequenced in a study of blood T cell repertoires in COVID-19. Measured with immunoSEQ multiplex PCR; TCRdb has only the in-frame clones, and not every one. The table lists about 130,000 clones, 70% to 85% of them singletons, with 9.5% to 15% in the top ten. The specimen sequenced was peripheral blood. These receptors were taken from a woman in her fifties or sixties with acute or convalescent COVID-19.

In this sample, this clone turned up once. The chain joins TRBV4-1 to TRBJ1-1, with D perhaps matching TRBD1 (6 bases). The CDR3 has 21 amino acids. The V gene's germline CDR1 is MGHRA and CDR2 YSYEKL. V lost 1 base and J 1 base, leaving 28 bases between the germline ends. CDR3 protein: CASSQGEFFRAITGQNTEAFF. The CDR3 DNA reads TGCGCCAGCAGCCAAGGGGAATTCTTCAGAGCCATTACAGGGCAGAACACTGAAGCTTTCTTT.

The chain employs TRBV21-1 and TRBJ2-5; TRBD2 is taken as the D call from the table, unchecked against the DNA. TRBV21-1 is marked as a pseudogene. CDR3 size: 11 residues. CDR3 sequence (DNA): TGTGCCAGCAATCCCGGGGAGACCCAGTACTTC. It is translated as CASNPGETQYF.

The CDR3 DNA is TGCGCCAGCAGCCGGGCAGGGGGCGATGAAAAACTGTTTTTT. Protein sequence: CASSRAGGDEKLFF. The rearrangement uses TRBV5-1 and TRBJ1-4; 8 bases match TRBD1. This CDR3 is built from 14 residues. The V gene's germline CDR1 is SGHRS and CDR2 YFSETQ. Trimming took 4 bases from V and 6 from J; bases not matched to a gene: 5.

The chain couples TRBV2 to TRBJ1-5; 7 bases map to TRBD1. V was clipped by 8 bases and J by 2 bases; unmatched bases: 3. Germline CDR1 SNHLY, CDR2 FYNNEI. The CDR3 extends over 13 amino acids. CDR3 protein: CASQGQGNQPQHF. Written as DNA, the CDR3 is TGTGCCAGCCAAGGACAGGGCAATCAGCCCCAGCATTTT.

The V call is TRBV10-2, the J call TRBJ2-7; 8 bases are shared with TRBD1. V lost 4 bases, J lost 2 bases, and 4 bases stayed unmatched. Per germline, CDR1 WSHSY and CDR2 SAAADI. The CDR3 contains 14 residues. The CDR3 spells CASSVAQGAYEQYV. Written as DNA, the CDR3 is TGCGCCAGCAGTGTAGCACAGGGGGCCTACGAGCAGTACGTC.

This chain links TRBV5-6 with TRBJ2-5; the D gene is possibly TRBD1 (5 bases). Deletions cut 0 bases from V and 2 bases from J, with 11 bases between. Per germline, CDR1 SGHDT and CDR2 YYEEEE. The CDR3 totals 15 residues. CDR3 DNA sequence: TGTGCCAGCAGCTTGGGACAGCTATATCAAGAGACCCAGTACTTC. It is translated as CASSLGQLYQETQYF.

This chain joins TRBV5-1 and TRBJ1-3; D is uncertain. V lost 0 bases and J lost 1, with 14 bases in between. The CDR3 contains 17 residues. Germline V gene data show CDR1 as SGHRS and CDR2 as YFSETQ. The DNA for the CDR3 is TGCGCCAGCAGCTTGGCCGGGTCGCGGCCTTCTGGAAACACCATATATTTT. Translation gives CASSLAGSRPSGNTIYF.

This rearrangement joins TRBV2 to TRBJ1-1; no reliable D call. With 2 bases removed from V and 4 bases from J, the gap between germline ends came to 11 bases. Germline lookup yields CDR1 SNHLY and CDR2 FYNNEI. The CDR3 has 14 amino acids. The CDR3 region has the DNA TGTGCCAGCAGTGAATCCGGGTTGGGCACTGAAGCTTTCTTT. It is translated as CASSESGLGTEAFF.

The genes are TRBV6-5 and TRBJ2-5; TRBD1 agrees at 8 bases. The germline V gene has CDR1 MNHEY and CDR2 SVGAGI. The V and J ends lost 5 bases and 4 bases, in that order; junction bases with no gene match: 6. The CDR3 has 14 amino acids. CDR3 coding DNA: TGTGCCAGCAGTACCGGACAGGGAGGAGAGACCCAGTACTTC. Protein sequence: CASSTGQGGETQYF.

CDR3 coding DNA: TGTGCCAGCAGCCTGTCTAGCGGGGCCTACGAGCAGTACTTC. Amino acid sequence: CASSLSSGAYEQYF. V usage is TRBV3-1 (or the pseudogene TRBV3-2) and J usage is TRBJ2-7; 9 bases line up with TRBD2. The CDR3 runs to 14 residues. The germline V gene has CDR1 LGHDT and CDR2 YNNKEL (reference sequence). V trimming: 4 bases; J trimming: 2 bases; junction bases outside the gene matches: 3.

This sequence joins TRBV11-1 and TRBJ2-2; D is perhaps TRBD1 (6 bases). Germline CDR1 SGHAT, CDR2 FQDESV (reference sequence). This CDR3 contains 13 residues. Trimming took 1 base from V and 6 from J, leaving 6 bases between them. The CDR3 reads CASSLGGPGELFF. Here the CDR3 DNA reads TGTGCCAGCAGCTTAGGGGGGCCCGGGGAGCTGTTTTTT.

With respect to this clone: Within the sample, other DNA sequences also encode this same CDR3. The rearrangement joins TRBV12-3 or TRBV12-4 to TRBJ1-3; D call uncertain. The CDR3 totals 13 residues. V was shortened by 3 bases and J by 0 bases, with 3 bases between the two germline ends. The CDR3 bases are TGTGCCAGCAGTTTGAGCTCTGGAAACACCATATATTTT. Its protein is CASSLSSGNTIYF.

The genes are TRBV5-4 and TRBJ1-4; D is unresolved. Germline CDR1 is SGHNT and CDR2 is YYREEE (reference sequence). The CDR3 length is 15 residues. Trimming cost V 1 base and J 5 bases, with 12 bases left between them. The CDR3 loop is CASSLSSQRNEKLFF. CDR3 sequence (DNA): TGTGCCAGCAGCTTGTCTAGCCAGCGAAATGAAAAACTGTTTTTT.

This clone was found a few times. This rearrangement joins TRBV19 to TRBJ1-4; a weak D match, TRBD1 (5 bases). Trimming pared 7 bases from V and 7 bases from J, leaving 16 bases between. CDR1 is LNHDA and CDR2 is SQIVND in the germline V gene (reference sequence). The CDR3 loop spans 14 amino acids. The CDR3 DNA sequence: TGTGCCAGTAAATCCGGGCACAGGAGTGAAAAACTGTTTTTT. This gives the protein CASKSGHRSEKLFF. The variable domain in full, completed from reference TRBV19 and TRBJ1-4, reads DGGITQSPKYLFRKEGQNVTLSCEQNLNHDAMYWYRQDPGQGLRLIYYSQIVNDFQKGDIAEGYSVSREKKESFPLTVTSAQKNPTAFYLCASKSGHRSEKLFFGSGTQLSVL.

CDR3 coding DNA: TGTGCCAGCACCTTGGACAGGGATCCCAATCAGCCCCAGCATTTT. As protein: CASTLDRDPNQPQHF. The rearrangement uses TRBV2 and TRBJ1-5; TRBD1 matches 8 bases. V shed 7 bases, J shed 3 bases, and the junction held 8 bases outside the gene matches. Germline lookup yields CDR1 SNHLY and CDR2 FYNNEI. There are 15 residues in the CDR3.

This chain uses TRBV2 with TRBJ2-3; 13 nucleotides agree with TRBD2. Trimming cost V 8 bases and J 2 bases; bases outside gene matches: 13. Per the germline V gene, CDR1 is SNHLY and CDR2 is FYNNEI. The CDR3 has 18 amino acids. The DNA of the CDR3 is TGTGCCAGCCGGGCCAGGACTAGCGGGGGCGGGACCACAGATACGCAGTATTTT. Protein product: CASRARTSGGGTTDTQYF.

This clone came up a few times. The chain couples TRBV21-1 to TRBJ1-1; the D segment call TRBD1 is taken from the table without a DNA check. TRBV21-1 is designated a pseudogene. CDR3 length: 13 residues. In nucleotides, the CDR3 is TGTGCCAGCGAGGGACAGGAGAACACTGAAGCTTTCTTT. It encodes CASEGQENTEAFF.

The rearrangement joins TRBV10-3 to TRBJ1-2, with D perhaps matching TRBD1 (6 bases). CDR3 length: 17 amino acids. Germline CDR1 and CDR2: ENHRY and SYGVKD. V gave up 9 bases and J gave up 2 bases, with 25 bases separating them. CDR3: CAIQQGPTRSMNYGYTF. CDR3 in DNA: TGTGCCATTCAACAGGGACCGACGAGATCAATGAACTATGGCTACACCTTC.

This clone appeared a few times. The rearrangement links TRBV6-1 to TRBJ1-2; unclear D gene. The CDR3 runs to 11 residues. Per the germline V gene, CDR1 is MNHNS and CDR2 is SASEGT. Trimming pared 1 base from V and 9 bases from J, leaving 6 bases between. Here the CDR3 reads CASSEEPSYTF. CDR3 bases: TGTGCCAGCAGTGAAGAGCCAAGCTACACCTTC.

This clone was picked up one time. The rearrangement uses TRBV29-1 and TRBJ2-1, with TRBD1 matching over 9 bases. V shed 0 bases, J shed 0 bases, and the junction held 6 bases outside the gene matches. The length of the CDR3 is 17 residues. In germline, CDR1 is SQVTM, CDR2 ANQGSEA. The CDR3 coding sequence is TGCAGCGTTGAAGATACGACAGGGGGAGACTCCTACAATGAGCAGTTCTTC. Its translation is CSVEDTTGGDSYNEQFF.

The chain carries TRBV19 and TRBJ1-1, with D tentatively TRBD1 (5 bases). Germline CDR1 reads LNHDA; CDR2 reads SQIVND (reference sequence). The CDR3 is 13 residues long. Trimming removed 1 base from V and 7 bases from J, with 10 bases in between. The DNA of the CDR3 is TGTGCCAGTAGTATAGGCGGGGGTGATGAAGCTTTCTTT. This gives the protein CASSIGGGDEAFF.

A few counts support this clone. The rearrangement joins TRBV5-4 to TRBJ2-1, with TRBD2 identical over 9 bases. Germline lookup yields CDR1 SGHNT and CDR2 YYREEE (reference sequence). This CDR3 has 16 amino acids. V gave up 5 bases and J gave up 2 bases; unmatched junction bases: 8. The CDR3 DNA sequence: TGTGCCAGCAGTACCCAGCGGGGGGATGCCTACAATGAGCAGTTCTTC. Translation: CASSTQRGDAYNEQFF.